Presented here are 14 T cell receptor beta chains from one specimen sequenced in a study of blood T cell repertoires in COVID-19. Sequenced by immunoSEQ multiplex PCR; TCRdb stores in-frame clones only, minus some. The sample lists about 140,000 clones; more than 65% were seen once. The material sequenced was peripheral blood. The receptors were sampled from a man aged 55 to 70 with active or convalescent COVID-19.

This clone was seen a few times. The chain carries TRBV6-2 or TRBV6-3 and TRBJ2-2, with D hard to call. The CDR3 runs 15 residues. The V end lost 5 bases, the J end lost 6 bases, and 16 bases lay between the germline ends. From germline, CDR1 is MNHEY and CDR2 SVGEGT. The CDR3 is CASSLGLVLAGELFF. CDR3 in DNA: TGTGCCAGCAGTCTGGGCCTGGTCCTCGCCGGGGAGCTGTTTTTT.

The chain employs TRBV5-4 and TRBJ1-4; TRBD1 agrees at 11 bases. Germline assignment: CDR1 SGHNT and CDR2 YYREEE (reference sequence). V trimming: 4 bases; J trimming: 6 bases; junction bases outside the gene matches: 5. The CDR3 runs to 15 residues. The CDR3 here is CASSAGQGAYEKLFF. For the CDR3, the DNA is TGTGCCAGCAGCGCAGGACAGGGGGCGTATGAAAAACTGTTTTTT.

The V gene is TRBV15, the J gene TRBJ2-6; the match to TRBD2 covers 7 bases. Trimming removed 8 bases from V and 1 base from J; junction bases left unmatched: 5. There are 15 residues in the CDR3. CDR1 is LNHNV, CDR2 YYDKDF, per germline (reference sequence). CDR3 DNA sequence: TGTGCCACCCGTCCGGGAGGATCTGGGGCCAACGTCCTGACTTTC. Residues: CATRPGGSGANVLTF.

The V and J genes are TRBV7-8 and TRBJ1-2, with a possible D match to TRBD1 (5 bases). Germline V gives CDR1 SGHVS, CDR2 FQNEAQ. With 3 bases removed from V and 4 bases from J, the gap between germline ends came to 12 bases. The CDR3 is 14 amino acids. CDR3 DNA sequence: TGTGCCAGCAGCTTGAACACAGGATCCTATGGCTACACCTTC. Encoded protein: CASSLNTGSYGYTF.

The chain is built from TRBV7-9 and TRBJ1-5; 7 positions agree with TRBD1. J lost 3 bases, V lost 3 bases, and 5 bases had no gene match. Germline loops: CDR1 SEHNR, CDR2 FQNEAQ (reference sequence). This CDR3 contains 15 residues. CDR3 nucleotides: TGTGCCAGCAGCTTTTCGGGACAGTTCAATCAGCCCCAGCATTTT. It yields the protein CASSFSGQFNQPQHF.

V is TRBV7-8 and J is TRBJ2-1; D ambiguous. CDR1 and CDR2 from the germline V gene are SGHVS and FQNEAQ. Between the trimmed V and J ends, which lost 5 bases and 0 bases, there was a span of 14 bases. The CDR3 loop spans 16 amino acids. The chain's CDR3 is CASSPRLTSSYNEQFF. CDR3 nucleotide sequence: TGTGCCAGCAGCCCCCGACTTACAAGCTCCTACAATGAGCAGTTCTTC.

This clone was counted once. The V and J genes are TRBV7-9 and TRBJ2-1; perhaps TRBD1 as D (6 bases). Germline CDR1 is SEHNR and CDR2 is FQNEAQ (reference sequence). Trimming cost V 5 bases and J 5 bases, with 10 bases left between them. This CDR3 is 13 amino acids long. CDR3 DNA sequence: TGTGCCAGCAGCCCAGGGGTTAACAATGAGCAGTTCTTC. Its translation: CASSPGVNNEQFF.

There are a few counts of this clone. The J gene is TRBJ1-3, the V gene TRBV15; maybe TRBD1 (6 bases). V was clipped by 5 bases and J by 0 bases, with 11 bases between them. Per the germline V gene, CDR1 is LNHNV and CDR2 is YYDKDF (reference sequence). The CDR3 runs to 15 residues. CDR3 bases: TGTGCCACCAGCCCGACAGGCAACTCTGGAAACACCATATATTTT. Encoded protein: CATSPTGNSGNTIYF.

The rearrangement uses TRBV6-5 and TRBJ1-1, with D tentatively TRBD1 (6 bases). Per germline, CDR1 MNHEY and CDR2 SVGAGI. The CDR3 spans 13 residues. V lost 6 bases to trimming and J lost 5 bases, with 13 bases between them. The CDR3 loop reads CASSLTGYTEAFF. The CDR3, as DNA: TGTGCCAGCAGCCTCACAGGGTATACTGAAGCTTTCTTT.

This chain connects TRBV20-1 to TRBJ2-1; 8 nucleotides align to TRBD2. Trimming removed 3 bases from V and 3 bases from J; junction bases left unmatched: 13. Germline V CDR1 and CDR2: DFQATT, SNEGSKA (reference sequence). The CDR3 consists of 17 residues. The CDR3 region is CSASIKLAGGYYNEQFF. Written as DNA, the CDR3 is TGCAGTGCTAGTATTAAGCTTGCGGGAGGTTACTACAATGAGCAGTTCTTC.

The chain joins TRBV27 to TRBJ1-6; D possibly corresponds to TRBD1 (6 bases). The germline gives CDR1 MNHEY, CDR2 SMNVEV (reference sequence). This CDR3 spans 20 amino acids. Trimming stripped 6 bases from V and 5 bases from J, with 29 bases between. The CDR3 coding sequence is TGTGCCAGCAGCCGGCCGGGACAAAGGATGCAGGGGTGGGATAATTCACCCCTCCACTTT. This codes for CASSRPGQRMQGWDNSPLHF.

This chain's CDR3 is CAISESSNTEAFF. In nucleotides, the CDR3 is TGTGCCATCAGTGAATCGTCCAACACTGAAGCTTTCTTT. The chain couples TRBV10-3 to TRBJ1-1; D not certain. This CDR3 is 13 amino acids long. From germline, CDR1 is ENHRY and CDR2 SYGVKD. V lost 3 bases and J lost 2, with 7 bases in between.

The chain recombines TRBV6-4 with TRBJ2-7; 8 positions match TRBD1. V shed 2 bases, J shed 3 bases, and the junction held 12 bases outside the gene matches. The CDR3 sequence is 17 residues long. Germline CDR1 reads MRHNA; CDR2 reads SNTAGT. The CDR3 coding sequence is TGTGCCAGCAGTGACCTCTCTTGGCAGGGGGCAGTCTACGAGCAGTACGTC. It translates to CASSDLSWQGAVYEQYV.

V usage is TRBV7-7 and J usage is TRBJ2-5; D not certain. The length of the CDR3 is 12 residues. The germline CDR1 and CDR2 sequences are SSHAT and FNYEAQ (reference sequence). The CDR3 protein is CATGGYEETQYF. The CDR3, as DNA: TGTGCTACCGGCGGATATGAGGAGACCCAGTACTTC.